One sample yielded the 9 T cell receptor beta chains listed below, sequenced in a study of CD8 T cells in Susac syndrome. Random hexamers primed reverse transcription of about 0.5 to 1 ug RNA. TCRdb reprocessed the immunoSEQ multiplex PCR reads via MiXCR and lists one record per CDR3 protein. This table has some 200,000 distinct CDR3 sequences, roughly 90% appearing once. Specimen: CD4+ T cells from PBMCs. These receptors were obtained from a human donor with Susac syndrome.

The chain uses TRBV7-9 and TRBJ1-2; D gene unclear. This CDR3 comprises 14 residues. V lost 1 base and J lost 4, with 10 bases in between. The germline V gene has CDR1 SEHNR and CDR2 FQNEAQ (reference sequence). The DNA for the CDR3 is TGTGCCAGCAGCTTAGATACGGCTCCCTATGGCTACACCTTC. This translates into CASSLDTAPYGYTF.

This chain joins TRBV18 and TRBJ2-7; TRBD1 matches at 7 bases. Trimming took 4 bases from V and 5 from J; bases not matched to a gene: 5. CDR3 length: 13 residues. Germline CDR1 is KGHSH and CDR2 is LQKENI. This CDR3 reads CASSLGTVDEQYF. Written as DNA, the CDR3 is TGTGCCAGCTCACTAGGGACAGTCGACGAGCAGTACTTC. Supplemented by reference TRBV18 and TRBJ2-7, the full variable domain reads NAGVMQNPRHLVRRRGQEARLRCSPMKGHSHVYWYRQLPEEGLKFMVYLQKENIIDESGMPKERFSAEFPKEGPSILRIQQVVRGDSAAYFCASSLGTVDEQYFGPGTRLTVT.

This chain joins TRBV7-8 and TRBJ1-1, with 8 bases identical to TRBD1. The J segment lost 0 bases and the V segment lost 11 bases, leaving 2 bases of the junction unmatched. This CDR3 region has 12 residues. Germline V CDR1 and CDR2: SGHVS, FQNEAQ. The CDR3 region has the DNA TGTGCCTCGACAGGGGTGAACACTGAAGCTTTCTTT. Amino acid sequence: CASTGVNTEAFF.

J is TRBJ1-2 and V is TRBV20-1, with TRBD1 matching 8 bases. The junction had 7 bases not matched to a gene; V was cut back by 4 bases and J by 0 bases. The CDR3 extends over 15 amino acids. Germline CDR1 reads DFQATT; CDR2 reads SNEGSKA (reference sequence). CDR3 sequence: CSATRGQEPNYGYTF. DNA for the CDR3: TGCAGTGCTACCCGGGGACAGGAACCTAACTATGGCTACACCTTC.

The chain joins TRBV3-1 to TRBJ1-2; D is uncertain. CDR3 length equals 15 residues. Trimming took off 4 bases at V and 14 bases at J, with 26 bases between the two ends. Looked up from germline, CDR1 is LGHDT and CDR2 is YNNKEL (reference sequence). The CDR3 DNA follows: TGTGCCAGCAGCCCATACCTTAGGCGCGAAGAGGACTCTACCTTC. This sequence encodes CASSPYLRREEDSTF.

The chain carries TRBV2 and TRBJ2-7; 7 positions match TRBD2. V lost 7 bases and J lost 6; bases outside the gene matches: 12. There are 14 residues in the CDR3. Germline CDR1 and CDR2: SNHLY and FYNNEI. The CDR3 DNA follows: TGTGCCAGCACAGCCGAGACTAGCTCCCTCGAGCAGTACTTC. Amino acid sequence: CASTAETSSLEQYF.

The chain combines TRBV5-1 with TRBJ2-3; TRBD2 matches 10 bases. The length of the CDR3 is 18 residues. CDR1 is SGHRS, CDR2 YFSETQ, per germline. V shed 0 bases and J 0 bases; nucleotides not matched to a gene: 7. The CDR3 nucleotides are TGCGCCAGCAGCTTGGATCTGTCTAGCGGGGGAAGCACAGATACGCAGTATTTT. Its protein is CASSLDLSSGGSTDTQYF.

The V call is TRBV5-1, the J call TRBJ2-1; TRBD2 is a possible D gene (5 bases). This CDR3 spans 14 amino acids. Trimming shortened V by 2 bases and J by 4 bases, and 10 bases separated the two germline ends. Looked up from germline, CDR1 is SGHRS and CDR2 is YFSETQ. In DNA form, the CDR3 reads TGCGCCAGCAGCTTTCCTAGCTCTTACAATGAGCAGTTCTTC. Its translation: CASSFPSSYNEQFF. Combining the CDR3 with reference TRBV5-1 and TRBJ2-1 gives the whole variable domain KAGVTQTPRYLIKTRGQQVTLSCSPISGHRSVSWYQQTPGQGLQFLFEYFSETQRNKGNFPGRFSGRQFSNSRSEMNVSTLELGDSALYLCASSFPSSYNEQFFGPGTRLTVL.

This chain links TRBV19 with TRBJ2-7; tentative D call: TRBD1 (6 bases). Germline V gene data show CDR1 as LNHDA and CDR2 as SQIVND (reference sequence). The CDR3 is made up of 15 amino acids. Trimming removed 3 bases at V and 5 bases at J, with 17 bases between. The CDR3 here is CASSIGDRLFHEQYF. In DNA, the CDR3 is TGTGCCAGTAGTATTGGAGACAGGCTCTTCCACGAGCAGTACTTC.